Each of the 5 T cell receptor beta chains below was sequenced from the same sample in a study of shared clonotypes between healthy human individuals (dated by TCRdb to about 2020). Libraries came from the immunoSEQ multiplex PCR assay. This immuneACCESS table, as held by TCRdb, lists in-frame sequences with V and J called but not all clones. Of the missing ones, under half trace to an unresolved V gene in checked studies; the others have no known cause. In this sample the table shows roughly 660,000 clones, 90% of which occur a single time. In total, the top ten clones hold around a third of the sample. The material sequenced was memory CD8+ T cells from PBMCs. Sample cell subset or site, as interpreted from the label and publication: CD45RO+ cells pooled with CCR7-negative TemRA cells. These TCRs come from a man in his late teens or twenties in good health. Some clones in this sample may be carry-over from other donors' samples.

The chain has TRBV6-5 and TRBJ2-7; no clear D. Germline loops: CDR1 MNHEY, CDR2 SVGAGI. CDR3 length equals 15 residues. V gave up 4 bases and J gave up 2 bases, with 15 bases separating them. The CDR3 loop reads CASSSTPGPAYEQYF. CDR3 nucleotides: TGTGCCAGCAGTTCCACACCCGGCCCGGCCTACGAGCAGTACTTC.

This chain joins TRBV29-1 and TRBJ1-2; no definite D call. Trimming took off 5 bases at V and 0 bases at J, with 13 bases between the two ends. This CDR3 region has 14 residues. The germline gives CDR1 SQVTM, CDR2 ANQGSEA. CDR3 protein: CSVNSGSSNYGYTF. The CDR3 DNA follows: TGCAGCGTTAACTCGGGCAGTTCTAACTATGGCTACACCTTC.

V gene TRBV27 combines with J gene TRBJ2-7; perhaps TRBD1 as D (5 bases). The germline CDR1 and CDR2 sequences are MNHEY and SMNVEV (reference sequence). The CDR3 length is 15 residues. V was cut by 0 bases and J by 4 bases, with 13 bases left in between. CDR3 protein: CASSLSGAQGYEQYF. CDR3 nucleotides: TGTGCCAGCAGTTTATCAGGGGCGCAGGGTTACGAGCAGTACTTC.

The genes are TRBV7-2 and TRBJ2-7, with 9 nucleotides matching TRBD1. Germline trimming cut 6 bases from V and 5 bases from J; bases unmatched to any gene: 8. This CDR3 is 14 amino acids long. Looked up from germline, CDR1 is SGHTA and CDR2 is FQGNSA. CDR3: CASRDRDRVDEQYF. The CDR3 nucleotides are TGTGCCAGCAGGGACCGGGACAGGGTTGACGAGCAGTACTTC.

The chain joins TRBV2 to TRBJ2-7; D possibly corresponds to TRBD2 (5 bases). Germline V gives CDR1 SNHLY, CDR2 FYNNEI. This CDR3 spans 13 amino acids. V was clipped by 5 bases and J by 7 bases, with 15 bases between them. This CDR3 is CASSYDYSGEQYF. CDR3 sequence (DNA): TGTGCCAGCAGTTACGACTACTCAGGAGAGCAGTACTTC.